Following are 28 T cell receptor beta chains from one sample sequenced in a study of blood T cell repertoires in COVID-19. Libraries were prepared by immunoSEQ multiplex PCR; TCRdb keeps only in-frame clonotypes and omits some of them. There are approximately 94,000 clones in the sample; about 90% occur only once, and approximately 7.3% lies in the top ten. The source material was peripheral blood. These receptors were obtained from a man aged 25 to 40 in a cohort sampled during active COVID-19.

The rearrangement links TRBV7-6 to TRBJ2-5; TRBD1 might be the D (5 bases). Germline-derived CDR1 and CDR2 are SGHVS and FNYEAQ. V was trimmed by 4 bases and J by 5 bases, leaving 17 bases between them. CDR3 length equals 15 residues. CDR3 sequence: CASSSYSRGAETQYF. DNA of the CDR3: TGTGCCAGCAGCTCCTACTCTAGGGGCGCGGAGACCCAGTACTTC.

V is TRBV7-2 and J is TRBJ1-1; no definite D call. The CDR3 extends over 13 amino acids. Germline V gene sequence: CDR1 SGHTA, CDR2 FQGNSA. Between the trimmed V and J ends, which lost 5 bases and 3 bases, there was a span of 10 bases. The CDR3 is CASSPRVHTEAFF. CDR3 DNA sequence: TGTGCCAGCAGCCCCCGGGTCCACACTGAAGCTTTCTTT.

This chain links TRBV29-1 with TRBJ1-5, with D possibly being TRBD1 (6 bases). Trimming removed 3 bases at V and 1 base at J, with 7 bases between. CDR1 and CDR2 from the germline V gene are SQVTM and ANQGSEA. The CDR3 loop spans 13 amino acids. CDR3 sequence (DNA): TGCAGCGTTGAGGGGGCGAGCAATCAGCCCCAGCATTTT. As protein: CSVEGASNQPQHF.

The V call is TRBV27, the J call TRBJ1-2; 7 positions match TRBD1. With V trimmed by 4 bases and J by 2 bases, 10 bases remained unmatched. The CDR3 totals 16 residues. From germline, CDR1 is MNHEY and CDR2 SMNVEV (reference sequence). CDR3 DNA: TGTGCCAGCAGTTCTACCACAGGGGTTATCAACTATGGCTACACCTTC. It is translated as CASSSTTGVINYGYTF.

This rearrangement joins TRBV4-1 to TRBJ1-6; weak D call: TRBD1 (6 bases). The CDR3 sequence is 14 residues long. Germline V gives CDR1 MGHRA, CDR2 YSYEKL. The V gene lost 1 base and the J gene lost 11 bases, with 12 bases spanning the gap. CDR3 DNA sequence: TGCGCCAGCAGCCAAGCGGGCAGGGGACCACCCCTCCACTTT. It is translated as CASSQAGRGPPLHF.

This clone occurred once. This sequence joins TRBV11-2 and TRBJ2-3, with D perhaps TRBD2 (5 bases). Germline assignment: CDR1 SGHAT and CDR2 FQNNGV. With 4 bases removed from V and 5 bases from J, the gap between germline ends came to 16 bases. CDR3 length: 15 amino acids. The CDR3 loop is CASSSYVGDQDTQYF. CDR3 DNA sequence: TGTGCCAGCAGCTCCTATGTCGGGGATCAAGATACGCAGTATTTT.

The chain recombines TRBV18 with TRBJ2-3; D might be TRBD2 (6 bases). V shed 3 bases and J shed 6 bases, with 16 bases lying between them. In germline, CDR1 is KGHSH, CDR2 LQKENI. The CDR3 is 15 residues long. The CDR3 spells CASSPWGGVLDTQYF. The CDR3 bases are TGTGCCAGCTCACCCTGGGGCGGGGTCTTGGATACGCAGTATTTT.

A note on this clone: Other DNA sequences within the sample encode an identical CDR3. The chain joins TRBV2 to TRBJ2-1; 8 bases are a match to TRBD2. The CDR3 spans 15 residues. V gave up 4 bases and J gave up 4 bases; unmatched junction bases: 6. Germline CDR1 reads SNHLY; CDR2 reads FYNNEI. The CDR3 nucleotides are TGTGCCAGCAGTGTACGGGGGGGGCTATACAATGAGCAGTTCTTC. Translating gives CASSVRGGLYNEQFF.

This chain links TRBV30 with TRBJ2-2, with D possibly TRBD2 on 5 matching bases. V shed 2 bases and J shed 7 bases, with 17 bases lying between them. The CDR3 contains 15 residues. Germline CDR1 GTSNPN, CDR2 SVGIG (reference sequence). The CDR3 DNA sequence: TGTGCCTGGAGTCGCCGCCGGGGAGCTGGCGGGGAGCTGTTTTTT. It is translated as CAWSRRRGAGGELFF.

This clone was detected a few times. This sequence joins TRBV29-1 and TRBJ2-7; 7 bases map to TRBD1. Germline trimming cut 6 bases from V and 6 bases from J; bases unmatched to any gene: 11. The CDR3 totals 13 residues. Germline assignment: CDR1 SQVTM and CDR2 ANQGSEA. The CDR3 protein is CSVPGPHRGEQYF. The CDR3 bases are TGCAGCGTCCCCGGCCCCCACAGGGGCGAGCAGTACTTC.

This clone was seen just once. Here the CDR3 DNA reads TGTGCCAGCAGCTTAAATCAGCTAGCGGGGGGTCGCGAGCAGTACTTC. It translates to CASSLNQLAGGREQYF. V and J are TRBV7-2 and TRBJ2-7, with 11 bases aligning to TRBD2. Trimming cost V 2 bases and J 6 bases; bases outside gene matches: 9. Germline lookup yields CDR1 SGHTA and CDR2 FQGNSA. This CDR3 is built from 16 residues.

The rearrangement uses TRBV15 and TRBJ2-3, with 10 bases identical to TRBD2. There are 16 residues in the CDR3. V lost 5 bases and J lost 1; bases outside the gene matches: 6. From germline, CDR1 is LNHNV and CDR2 YYDKDF (reference sequence). The DNA of the CDR3 is TGTGCCACCAGCCCAGGAGGGACTAGCGGCACAGATACGCAGTATTTT. Translation: CATSPGGTSGTDTQYF.

V is TRBV28 and J is TRBJ2-2; 8 bases fit TRBD1. V lost 5 bases, J lost 4 bases, and 15 bases stayed unmatched. CDR3 length equals 18 residues. Germline CDR1 and CDR2: MDHEN and SYDVKM. The CDR3 region has the DNA TGTGCCAGCAGTCCAGGACAGGGTAGGATCCCTGGCACCGGGGAGCTGTTTTTT. It translates to CASSPGQGRIPGTGELFF.

This chain connects TRBV11-2 to TRBJ2-1, with D perhaps matching TRBD1 (5 bases). Trimming removed 2 bases from V and 0 bases from J, with 8 bases in between. Germline CDR1 and CDR2: SGHAT and FQNNGV. This CDR3 has 15 amino acids. The CDR3: CASSLSRASYNEQFF. Written as DNA, the CDR3 is TGTGCCAGCAGCTTATCCAGGGCCTCCTACAATGAGCAGTTCTTC.

This sequence joins TRBV5-6 and TRBJ2-7; D is undetermined. CDR1 and CDR2 (germline): SGHDT, YYEEEE. Trimming stripped 1 base from V and 0 bases from J, with 2 bases between. The CDR3 is made up of 12 amino acids. The CDR3 reads CASSLYSYEQYF. CDR3 DNA: TGTGCCAGCAGCTTGTACTCCTACGAGCAGTACTTC.

The V and J genes are TRBV7-6 and TRBJ1-1; 9 bases are a match to TRBD1. Trimming took 4 bases from V and 3 from J; bases not matched to a gene: 9. Germline CDR1 SGHVS, CDR2 FNYEAQ. CDR3 length: 16 residues. CDR3 region: CASSSQTGGRYTEAFF. CDR3 nucleotides: TGTGCCAGCAGCTCACAGACAGGGGGTAGATACACTGAAGCTTTCTTT.

V and J are TRBV1 and TRBJ2-7; the table's D gene call, TRBD2, was not cross checked with the DNA. TRBV1 is designated a pseudogene. CDR3 length: 14 residues. The CDR3 loop is CTSSQEFYSYEQYF. The CDR3 DNA sequence: TGCACCAGCAGCCAAGAGTTTTACTCCTACGAGCAGTACTTC.

The sample holds one count of this clone. V gene TRBV18 combines with J gene TRBJ1-4, with D possibly matching TRBD1 (5 bases). With 3 bases removed from V and 7 bases from J, the gap between germline ends came to 15 bases. This CDR3 comprises 15 residues. CDR1 KGHSH and CDR2 LQKENI come from the germline V gene. CDR3 nucleotide sequence: TGTGCCAGCTCACCTTCGGAGGGGCAGGGTGAAAAACTGTTTTTT. It specifies CASSPSEGQGEKLFF.

V usage is TRBV7-3 and J usage is TRBJ2-3; 11 bases are a match to TRBD2. The germline V gene encodes CDR1 SGHTA and CDR2 FQGTGA. V trimming: 5 bases; J trimming: 5 bases; junction bases outside the gene matches: 12. The CDR3 is 17 amino acids. The DNA of the CDR3 is TGTGCCAGCAGCCCCTCATTAGCGGGGGGGCCCAGAGATACGCAGTATTTT. As protein: CASSPSLAGGPRDTQYF. Looking up the rest from reference TRBV7-3 and TRBJ2-3 gives the full variable domain: GAGVSQTPSNKVTEKGKYVELRCDPISGHTALYWYRQSLGQGPEFLIYFQGTGAADDSGLPNDRFFAVRPEGSVSTLKIQRTERGDSAVYLCASSPSLAGGPRDTQYFGPGTRLTVL.

J is TRBJ1-2 and V is TRBV24-1; the D is unclear. Germline assignment: CDR1 KGHDR and CDR2 SFDVKD. This CDR3 region has 13 residues. Deletions cut 4 bases from V and 5 bases from J, with 10 bases between. This CDR3 reads CATSEQRWYGYTF. Written as DNA, the CDR3 is TGTGCCACCAGTGAACAAAGATGGTATGGCTACACCTTC.

V is TRBV11-2 and J is TRBJ2-1, with D perhaps matching TRBD2 (5 bases). V lost 2 bases and J 5 bases, leaving 10 bases between the germline ends. CDR3 length: 14 amino acids. The germline V gene encodes CDR1 SGHAT and CDR2 FQNNGV. This chain's CDR3 is CASSLMRAHNEQFF. The CDR3 DNA is TGTGCCAGCAGCTTAATGAGGGCTCACAATGAGCAGTTCTTC.

In this sample, this clone turned up once. The chain is built from TRBV5-4 and TRBJ2-2; TRBD1 matches at 11 bases. Trimming removed 4 bases from V and 4 bases from J; junction bases left unmatched: 6. The CDR3 runs to 16 residues. CDR1 is SGHNT, CDR2 YYREEE, per germline (reference sequence). The DNA for the CDR3 is TGTGCCAGCAGCCTCAGGACAGGGGGCAGCACCGGGGAGCTGTTTTTT. It yields the protein CASSLRTGGSTGELFF.

V is TRBV7-9 and J is TRBJ1-5; 11 bases line up with TRBD1. The germline V gene has CDR1 SEHNR and CDR2 FQNEAQ (reference sequence). This CDR3 is 15 amino acids long. Losses at the gene ends were 1 base for V and 5 bases for J; bases not matched to a gene: 1. CDR3 region: CASSLGTGGHQPQHF. Here the CDR3 DNA reads TGTGCCAGCAGCTTAGGGACAGGGGGCCATCAGCCCCAGCATTTT.

The chain is built from TRBV21-1 and TRBJ2-3; the D call TRBD2 from the table was never checked on the DNA. TRBV21-1 has pseudogene status. The CDR3 is 21 residues long. For the CDR3, the DNA is TGTGCCAGCAGCACATCCTTTTTCGGGACTAGCGGGGACCGGAGCACAGATACGCAGTATTTT. Amino acid sequence: CASSTSFFGTSGDRSTDTQYF.

This sequence joins TRBV5-1 and TRBJ2-5; tentatively, D is TRBD2 (5 bases). CDR3 length: 16 amino acids. Between the trimmed V and J ends, which lost 0 bases and 1 base, there was a span of 13 bases. Germline CDR1 is SGHRS and CDR2 is YFSETQ. The CDR3 here is CASSLGGIGSQETQYF. The CDR3, as DNA: TGCGCCAGCAGCTTGGGAGGGATAGGTTCCCAAGAGACCCAGTACTTC. The entire variable domain, with the rest obtained from reference TRBV5-1 and TRBJ2-5, is as follows: KAGVTQTPRYLIKTRGQQVTLSCSPISGHRSVSWYQQTPGQGLQFLFEYFSETQRNKGNFPGRFSGRQFSNSRSEMNVSTLELGDSALYLCASSLGGIGSQETQYFGPGTRLLVL.

This rearrangement joins TRBV12-3 or TRBV12-4 to TRBJ2-7; D not certain. The CDR3 is made up of 13 amino acids. Trimming pared 5 bases from V and 1 base from J, leaving 9 bases between. The DNA for the CDR3 is TGTGCCAGCAGTCTCGAGGCTTCCTACGAGCAGTACTTC. Translation: CASSLEASYEQYF.

The CDR3 loop is CASSFPLAGVYEQYF. DNA of the CDR3: TGTGCCAGCAGTTTCCCACTAGCGGGGGTATACGAGCAGTACTTC. The V and J genes are TRBV27 and TRBJ2-7; 11 bases agree with TRBD2. CDR1 is MNHEY, CDR2 SMNVEV, per germline (reference sequence). V dropped 3 bases and J dropped 4; count of bases not matched to a gene: 5. The CDR3 totals 15 residues.

This clone was seen more than once but under ten times. The chain carries TRBV3-1 (or the pseudogene TRBV3-2) and TRBJ1-5; D call uncertain. The germline V gene encodes CDR1 LGHDT and CDR2 YNNKEL (reference sequence). CDR3 length: 14 residues. Trimming took 1 base from V and 3 from J, leaving 7 bases between them. CDR3 coding DNA: TGTGCCAGCAGCCAAGGGGCCGCCAATCAGCCCCAGCATTTT. Its translation is CASSQGAANQPQHF.